This T cell receptor (beta chain) was profiled in a study of spatial heterogeneity in lung cancer. CDR1 and CDR2 from the germline V gene are SGHAT and FQNNGV. Trimming took 5 bases from V and 6 from J; bases not matched to a gene: 6. The CDR3 totals 14 residues. TCRdb re-analysed the 5' RACE reads in MiXCR, keeping a single row per CDR3 protein. The table includes around 19,000 distinct CDR3 sequences, 20% to 25% detected once. The time point denotes: sample taken at primary tumor resection. Sequencing covered unsorted whole RNA taken from tumor, nontumor lung or frozen PBMC. Material: PBMCs, obtained at surgery. The gene calls are TRBV11-2 and TRBJ2-1, with 8 bases fitting TRBD1. The source of this sequence is a female donor with early-stage non-small cell lung cancer. The CDR3 here is CASSPDRAFNEQFF. CDR3 sequence (DNA): TGTGCCAGCAGCCCGGACAGGGCGTTCAATGAGCAGTTCTTC.